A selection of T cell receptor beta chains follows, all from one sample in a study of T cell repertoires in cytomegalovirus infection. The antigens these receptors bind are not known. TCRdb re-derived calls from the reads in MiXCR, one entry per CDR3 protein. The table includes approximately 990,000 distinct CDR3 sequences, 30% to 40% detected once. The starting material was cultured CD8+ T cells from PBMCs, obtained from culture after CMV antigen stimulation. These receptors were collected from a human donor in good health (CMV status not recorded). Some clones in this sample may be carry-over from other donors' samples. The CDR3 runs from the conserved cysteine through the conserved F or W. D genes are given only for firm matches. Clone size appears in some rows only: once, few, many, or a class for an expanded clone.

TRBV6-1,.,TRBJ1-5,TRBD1,CASSERGQGGNQPQHF,TGTGCCAGCAGTGAGAGGGGACAGGGTGGCAATCAGCCCCAGCATTTT
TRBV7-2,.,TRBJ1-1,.,CASSLARGRAEAFF,TGTGCCAGCAGCTTAGCCCGGGGAAGGGCTGAAGCTTTCTTT
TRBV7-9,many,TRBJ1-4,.,CASSFAPRPSTNEKLFF,TGTGCCAGCAGCTTTGCACCGAGACCCTCAACTAATGAAAAACTGTTTTTT
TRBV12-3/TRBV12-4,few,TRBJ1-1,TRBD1,CASSSGTGGQWTEAFF,TGTGCCAGCAGTTCAGGGACAGGGGGCCAGTGGACTGAAGCTTTCTTT
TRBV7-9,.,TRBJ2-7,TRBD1,CASSPPDRAGEQYF,TGTGCCAGCAGCCCACCGGACAGGGCGGGCGAGCAGTACTTC
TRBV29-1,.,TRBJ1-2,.,CSVTLLKTGRANYGYTF,TGCAGCGTGACCCTACTTAAGACAGGCAGAGCTAACTATGGCTACACCTTC
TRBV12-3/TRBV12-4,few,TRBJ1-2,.,CASARPRTDNYGYTF,TGTGCCAGCGCGCGCCCCCGGACGGATAACTATGGCTACACCTTC
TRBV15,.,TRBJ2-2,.,CATSREGEGELFF,TGTGCCACCAGCAGAGAGGGGGAGGGGGAGCTGTTTTTT
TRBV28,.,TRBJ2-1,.,CASSFLGLTNEQFF,TGTGCCAGCAGTTTCCTGGGGTTAACGAATGAGCAGTTCTTC
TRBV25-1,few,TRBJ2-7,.,CASSEFVGDSYEQYF,TGTGCCAGCAGTGAATTTGTCGGGGACTCCTACGAGCAGTACTTC
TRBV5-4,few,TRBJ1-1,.,CASSLAIGKDTEAFF,TGTGCCAGCAGCTTGGCAATCGGAAAGGACACTGAAGCTTTCTTT
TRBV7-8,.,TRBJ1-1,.,CASRSRRNTEAFF,TGTGCCAGCAGGTCTAGGCGGAACACTGAAGCTTTCTTT
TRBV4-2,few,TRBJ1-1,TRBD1,CASSQPRQGANPPEAFF,TGTGCCAGCAGCCAACCACGACAGGGGGCTAATCCGCCTGAAGCTTTCTTT
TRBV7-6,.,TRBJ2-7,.,CANSPLGGTYEQYF,TGTGCCAACAGCCCACTAGGCGGCACCTACGAGCAGTACTTC
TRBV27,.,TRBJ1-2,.,CASSLAGPSHGYTF,TGTGCCAGCAGTTTAGCAGGACCCTCCCATGGCTACACCTTC
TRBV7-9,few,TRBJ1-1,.,CASSPFLYTEAFF,TGTGCCAGCAGTCCGTTCCTATACACTGAAGCTTTCTTT
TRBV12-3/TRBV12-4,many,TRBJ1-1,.,CATPSGVNTEAFF,TGTGCCACCCCGTCGGGAGTGAACACTGAAGCTTTCTTT
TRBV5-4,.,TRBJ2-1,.,CVSSLGGSGSYNEQFF,TGTGTCAGCAGCTTGGGGGGTTCCGGCTCCTACAATGAGCAGTTCTTC
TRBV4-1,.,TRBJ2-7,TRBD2,CASSQGASGAYEQYF,TGCGCCAGCAGCCAAGGGGCTAGCGGGGCCTACGAGCAGTACTTC
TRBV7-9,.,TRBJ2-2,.,CASSSASLGKGTGELFF,TGTGCCAGCAGCTCGGCGAGTTTGGGGAAGGGGACCGGGGAGCTGTTTTTT
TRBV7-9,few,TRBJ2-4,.,CASSFPGKAKNIQYF,TGTGCCAGCAGCTTTCCCGGGAAAGCCAAAAACATTCAGTACTTC
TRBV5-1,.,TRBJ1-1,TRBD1,CASSPSGGQAFF,TGCGCCAGCAGCCCAAGCGGGGGACAGGCTTTCTTT
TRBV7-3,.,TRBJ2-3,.,CASSSRRTSTDTQYF,TGTGCCAGCAGCTCAAGAAGAACTAGCACAGATACGCAGTATTTT
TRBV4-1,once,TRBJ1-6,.,CASSQRGSGSPLHF,TGCGCCAGCAGCCAACGGGGATCTGGATCACCCCTCCACTTT
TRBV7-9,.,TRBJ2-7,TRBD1,CASSLADRGHEQYF,TGTGCCAGCAGCTTAGCGGACAGGGGGCACGAGCAGTACTTC
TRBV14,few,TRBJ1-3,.,CASSQEGMGNSGNTIYF,TGTGCCAGCAGCCAAGAAGGAATGGGAAACTCTGGAAACACCATATATTTT
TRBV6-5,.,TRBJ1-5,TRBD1,CATGTVYSNQPQHF,TGTGCCACCGGGACAGTTTATAGCAATCAGCCCCAGCATTTT
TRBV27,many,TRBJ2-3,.,CASSFQTPAWADTQYF,TGTGCCAGCAGTTTCCAGACACCAGCCTGGGCAGATACGCAGTATTTT
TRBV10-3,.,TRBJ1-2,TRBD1,CAISGTGGPYYGYTF,TGTGCCATCTCCGGGACAGGGGGACCTTACTATGGCTACACCTTC
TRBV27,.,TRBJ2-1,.,CATLRTPDNEQFF,TGTGCCACCCTCCGGACACCGGACAATGAGCAGTTCTTC
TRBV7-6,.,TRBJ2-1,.,CTSSQTWGSEQFF,TGTACCAGCAGCCAGACCTGGGGTAGTGAGCAGTTCTTC
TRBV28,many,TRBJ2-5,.,CASSLEHSGETQYF,TGTGCCAGCAGTTTGGAGCATAGTGGGGAGACCCAGTACTTC
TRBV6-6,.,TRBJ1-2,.,CASSYPPLGDEDGYTF,TGTGCCAGCAGTTACCCCCCACTGGGGGACGAGGATGGCTACACCTTC
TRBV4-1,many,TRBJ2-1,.,CASSQVGGLSTNEQFF,TGCGCCAGCAGCCAAGTGGGGGGCCTCTCGACGAATGAGCAGTTCTTC
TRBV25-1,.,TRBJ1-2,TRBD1,CASSDGTGGDYYGYTF,TGTGCCAGCAGTGACGGAACAGGGGGCGATTACTATGGCTACACCTTC
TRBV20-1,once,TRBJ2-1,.,CSARDSFDSYNEQFF,TGCAGTGCTAGAGATAGTTTCGACTCCTACAATGAGCAGTTCTTC
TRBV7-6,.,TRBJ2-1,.,CASSLDPGGLSNEQFF,TGTGCCAGCAGCTTAGATCCGGGGGGCTTAAGCAATGAGCAGTTCTTC
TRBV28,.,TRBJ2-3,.,CASSPIDADTQYF,TGTGCCAGCAGCCCTATTGATGCAGATACGCAGTATTTT
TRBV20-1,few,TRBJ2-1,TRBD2,CSARGRGDPYNEQFF,TGCAGTGCTAGGGGTCGGGGGGACCCCTACAATGAGCAGTTCTTC
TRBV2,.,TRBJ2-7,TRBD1,CASRDTGGREQYF,TGTGCCAGCAGGGATACAGGGGGTAGGGAGCAGTACTTC
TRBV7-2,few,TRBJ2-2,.,CASSPRVGGAENGELFF,TGTGCCAGCAGCCCCAGGGTGGGGGGGGCCGAGAACGGGGAGCTGTTTTTT
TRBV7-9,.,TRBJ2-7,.,CASSQGEGPYEQYF,TGTGCCAGCAGCCAGGGGGAGGGACCCTACGAGCAGTACTTC
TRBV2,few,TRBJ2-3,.,CASYQGRETDTQYF,TGTGCCAGCTACCAGGGCAGGGAGACAGATACGCAGTATTTT
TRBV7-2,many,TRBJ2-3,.,CASSPDGASTDTQYF,TGTGCCAGCAGCCCGGACGGGGCTAGCACAGATACGCAGTATTTT
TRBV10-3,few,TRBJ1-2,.,CAILGKHPRDGYTF,TGTGCCATCCTTGGGAAACACCCGAGGGATGGCTACACCTTC
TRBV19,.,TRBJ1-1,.,CASSIAVYGTEAFF,TGTGCCAGTAGTATAGCAGTATATGGCACTGAAGCTTTCTTT
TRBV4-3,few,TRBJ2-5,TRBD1,CASSQEPRDRAFQETQYF,TGCGCCAGCAGCCAAGAGCCCCGGGACAGGGCGTTCCAAGAGACCCAGTACTTC
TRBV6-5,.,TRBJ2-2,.,CASSYSFAGALNTGELFF,TGTGCCAGCAGTTACTCGTTTGCAGGGGCCCTCAACACCGGGGAGCTGTTTTTT